These 4 T cell receptor beta chains came from one sample sequenced in a study of beta chain features in type 1 diabetes. The authors reverse transcribed all of the isolated RNA, so sequencing captured expressed TCRB transcripts. The assay was immunoSEQ multiplex PCR, and TCRdb's table has in-frame clones only and misses some. The table lists fewer than 650,000 clones, roughly a sixth of them singletons. The sequenced sample was naive CD4+ T cells from blood. These receptors came from a man between 18 and 29 years old in good health.

The rearrangement links TRBV14 to TRBJ2-7; possibly TRBD1 for D (6 bases). CDR3 size: 16 residues. Germline CDR1 SGHDN, CDR2 FVKESK. The V end lost 0 bases, the J end lost 4 bases, and 16 bases lay between the germline ends. The CDR3 spells CASSQDTLTRGYEQYF. The CDR3 nucleotides are TGTGCCAGCAGCCAAGATACCCTAACCAGGGGTTACGAGCAGTACTTC.

This clone was counted a few times. The chain has TRBV9 and TRBJ2-1; TRBD1 matches at 7 bases. Germline values: CDR1 SGDLS, CDR2 YYNGEE. After removal of 3 bases from V and 0 bases from J, the junction contained 3 bases not matched to a gene. This CDR3 is 15 amino acids long. The CDR3 DNA sequence: TGTGCCAGCAGCGCGGACAGGAGCTCCTACAATGAGCAGTTCTTC. It codes for CASSADRSSYNEQFF.

This chain connects TRBV28 to TRBJ2-7; 11 nucleotides line up with TRBD2. The germline V gene encodes CDR1 MDHEN and CDR2 SYDVKM. The CDR3 length is 15 residues. The V and J ends lost 6 bases and 7 bases, in that order; junction bases with no gene match: 11. The CDR3 loop reads CASSRGTSGTLEQYF. In DNA form, the CDR3 reads TGTGCCAGCAGCCGTGGGACTAGCGGAACCCTGGAGCAGTACTTC.

This clone was detected a few times. The chain joins TRBV27 to TRBJ1-2; D might be TRBD1 (5 bases). Germline CDR1 is MNHEY and CDR2 is SMNVEV (reference sequence). V lost 4 bases, J lost 1 base, and 19 bases lay in between. This CDR3 contains 17 residues. The CDR3 spells CASSSAGLGEGNYGYTF. In DNA, the CDR3 is TGTGCCAGCAGTTCGGCCGGGCTAGGGGAGGGTAACTATGGCTACACCTTC.